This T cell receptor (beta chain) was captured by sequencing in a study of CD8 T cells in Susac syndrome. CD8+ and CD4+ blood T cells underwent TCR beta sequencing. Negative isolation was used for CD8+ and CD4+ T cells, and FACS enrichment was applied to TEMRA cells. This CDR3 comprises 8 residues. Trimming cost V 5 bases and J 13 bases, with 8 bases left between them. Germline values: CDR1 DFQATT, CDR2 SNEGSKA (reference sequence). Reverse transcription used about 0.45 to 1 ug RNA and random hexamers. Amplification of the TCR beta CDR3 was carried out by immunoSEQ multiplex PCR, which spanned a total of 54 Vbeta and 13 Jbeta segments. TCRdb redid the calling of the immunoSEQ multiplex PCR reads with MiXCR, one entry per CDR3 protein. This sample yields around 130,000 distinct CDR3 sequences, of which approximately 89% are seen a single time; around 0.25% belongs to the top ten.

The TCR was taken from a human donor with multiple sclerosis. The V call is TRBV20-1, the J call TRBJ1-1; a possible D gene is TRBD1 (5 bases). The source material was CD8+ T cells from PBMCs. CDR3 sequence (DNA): TGCAGTGCTCAAGGGGTTTTCTTT. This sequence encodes CSAQGVFF.